Below, 27 T cell receptor beta chains from the same sample are listed, as sequenced in a study of OX40 agonist ivuxolimab in advanced cancers. The assay was immunoSEQ multiplex PCR, and TCRdb's table has in-frame clones only and misses some. Seen here are about 80,000 clones, 80% to 90% observed once, and the top ten hold around a quarter. The starting material was CD4+ or CD8+ T cells sorted from blood, obtained in a trial of the OX40 agonist ivuxolimab. The receptors were sampled from an adult with an advanced solid tumor such as melanoma, head and neck, liver or kidney cancer.

The J gene is TRBJ2-5, the V gene TRBV19; 7 bases match TRBD1. The CDR3 sequence is 13 residues long. V shed 5 bases, J shed 5 bases, and the junction held 5 bases outside the gene matches. From germline, CDR1 is LNHDA and CDR2 SQIVND (reference sequence). In DNA form, the CDR3 reads TGTGCCAGTAGTTCGGGCAGGGGGGAGACCCAGTACTTC. It specifies CASSSGRGETQYF.

This chain connects TRBV7-6 to TRBJ1-2; 8 positions match TRBD1. V dropped 3 bases and J dropped 7; count of bases not matched to a gene: 7. The CDR3 runs to 14 residues. CDR1 is SGHVS and CDR2 is FNYEAQ in the germline V gene. The CDR3 DNA sequence: TGTGCCAGCAGCTTCTCCAACAGGGGGGCTGGCTACACCTTC. Its protein is CASSFSNRGAGYTF.

The genes are TRBV4-1 and TRBJ1-2; D unresolved. This CDR3 has 12 residues. V gave up 3 bases and J gave up 4 bases, with 6 bases separating them. Germline V gene data show CDR1 as MGHRA and CDR2 as YSYEKL. The CDR3 region has the DNA TGCGCCAGCAGCCACAGGTCCTATGGCTACACCTTC. Residues: CASSHRSYGYTF.

V is TRBV5-6 and J is TRBJ2-3, with a possible D match to TRBD2 (6 bases). CDR1 and CDR2 (germline): SGHDT, YYEEEE. V was shortened by 1 base and J by 2 bases, with 8 bases between the two germline ends. This CDR3 has 14 amino acids. The CDR3 coding sequence is TGTGCCAGCAGCTTGCGCGGGGTCACAGATACGCAGTATTTT. Protein sequence: CASSLRGVTDTQYF. The variable domain in full, with the rest retrieved from reference TRBV5-6 and TRBJ2-3, is DAGVTQSPTHLIKTRGQQVTLRCSPKSGHDTVSWYQQALGQGPQFIFQYYEEEERQRGNFPDRFSGHQFPNYSSELNVNALLLGDSALYLCASSLRGVTDTQYFGPGTRLTVL.

The chain uses TRBV2 and TRBJ1-1, with D maybe TRBD1 (5 bases). Germline V CDR1 and CDR2: SNHLY, FYNNEI. This CDR3 is 14 amino acids long. V was clipped by 7 bases and J by 5 bases, with 17 bases between them. The CDR3 here is CASTTRGGPTEAFF. CDR3 nucleotides: TGTGCCAGCACCACCCGGGGGGGTCCGACTGAAGCTTTCTTT.

There are many counts of this clone. The V call is TRBV30, the J call TRBJ1-2, with a tentative D call TRBD1 (6 bases). V dropped 0 bases and J dropped 3 bases, with 11 bases sitting between them. The CDR3 loop spans 14 amino acids. Germline CDR1 is GTSNPN and CDR2 is SVGIG (reference sequence). CDR3 nucleotides: TGTGCCTGGAGTGTATTCAGGGGATACTATGGCTACACCTTC. Amino acids: CAWSVFRGYYGYTF. The full variable domain, its missing parts supplied by reference TRBV30 and TRBJ1-2, is SQTIHQWPATLVQPVGSPLSLECTVEGTSNPNLYWYRQAAGRGLQLLFYSVGIGQISSEVPQNLSASRPQDRQFILSSKKLLLSDSGFYLCAWSVFRGYYGYTFGSGTRLTVV.

The rearrangement links TRBV4-1 to TRBJ2-1, with TRBD2 as a possible D gene (5 bases). The CDR3 runs to 15 residues. Trimming cost V 4 bases and J 3 bases, with 13 bases left between them. The germline V gene has CDR1 MGHRA and CDR2 YSYEKL. Written as DNA, the CDR3 is TGCGCCAGCAGCCCCCGGGGTAGGATCTACAATGAGCAGTTCTTC. It specifies CASSPRGRIYNEQFF.

The chain has TRBV25-1 and TRBJ2-2; D is ambiguous. The CDR3 totals 15 residues. Trimming removed 1 base at V and 2 bases at J, with 8 bases between. Looked up from germline, CDR1 is MGHDK and CDR2 is SYGVNS. Here the CDR3 reads CASSEWLLNTGELFF. DNA for the CDR3: TGTGCCAGCAGTGAATGGCTCTTAAACACCGGGGAGCTGTTTTTT.

V usage is TRBV7-8 and J usage is TRBJ2-3; 7 positions match TRBD2. The ends lost 5 bases at V and 3 bases at J; junction bases unmatched: 17. Germline values: CDR1 SGHVS, CDR2 FQNEAQ. CDR3 length: 18 residues. In DNA, the CDR3 is TGTGCCAGCAGCCCAGTGGTGGGAGGGCCGATAGGAACAGATACGCAGTATTTT. As protein: CASSPVVGGPIGTDTQYF.

The V call is TRBV6-1, the J call TRBJ1-5; maybe TRBD1 (6 bases). CDR3 size: 16 residues. Germline V gives CDR1 MNHNS, CDR2 SASEGT. V lost 4 bases and J lost 5, with 18 bases in between. CDR3 DNA sequence: TGTGCCAGCAGTGGCGGGGGGCCCCTCATCGATCAGCCCCAGCATTTT. It is translated as CASSGGGPLIDQPQHF.

The V gene is TRBV4-1, the J gene TRBJ1-1; D might be TRBD1 (6 bases). V was trimmed by 2 bases and J by 7 bases, leaving 11 bases between them. The CDR3 has 13 residues. The germline gives CDR1 MGHRA, CDR2 YSYEKL. CDR3 bases: TGCGCCAGCAGCCAATGGGGGGCGGGTGAAGCTTTCTTT. Protein sequence: CASSQWGAGEAFF.

The gene calls are TRBV28 and TRBJ1-5; D ambiguous. CDR1 MDHEN and CDR2 SYDVKM come from the germline V gene. The CDR3 consists of 14 residues. V dropped 6 bases and J dropped 0 bases, with 9 bases sitting between them. As DNA, the CDR3 is TGTGCCAGCAGCCTACAGCATAGCAATCAGCCCCAGCATTTT. Amino acids: CASSLQHSNQPQHF.

The V and J genes are TRBV11-2 and TRBJ2-4; no reliable D call. CDR1 and CDR2 from the germline V gene are SGHAT and FQNNGV. Trimming removed 8 bases at V and 9 bases at J, with 14 bases between. CDR3 length equals 12 residues. The CDR3 here is CASGPWGGIQYF. The DNA for the CDR3 is TGTGCCAGCGGGCCATGGGGTGGCATTCAGTACTTC.

This sequence joins TRBV14 and TRBJ2-3; D is ambiguous. The CDR3 is 16 amino acids. The V end was cut by 1 base, the J end by 0 bases, with 11 bases between. Germline V gene data show CDR1 as SGHDN and CDR2 as FVKESK. The CDR3 loop reads CASSQVSGPSTDTQYF. The CDR3 DNA sequence: TGTGCCAGCAGCCAAGTCTCTGGCCCTAGCACAGATACGCAGTATTTT.

The chain combines TRBV6-5 with TRBJ2-5; D unresolved. Germline CDR1 MNHEY, CDR2 SVGAGI. The CDR3 length is 15 residues. V gave up 4 bases and J gave up 5 bases, with 17 bases separating them. In DNA form, the CDR3 reads TGTGCCAGCAGTTCTCCAGGACGGGTCGGGGAGACCCAGTACTTC. Its protein is CASSSPGRVGETQYF.

The chain joins TRBV4-3 to TRBJ2-1, with TRBD1 matching 9 bases. From germline, CDR1 is LGHNA and CDR2 YSLEER. The length of the CDR3 is 19 residues. V was clipped by 0 bases and J by 8 bases; unmatched bases: 17. CDR3 sequence: CASSQDLKARTGVLYEQFF. The CDR3 DNA is TGCGCCAGCAGCCAAGATTTGAAAGCTAGGACAGGGGTTTTGTATGAGCAGTTCTTC.

This clone was found once. V is TRBV7-9 and J is TRBJ2-2; 7 bases are shared with TRBD1. V was pared by 8 bases and J by 7 bases, with 10 bases of the junction left unmatched. Germline CDR1 reads SEHNR; CDR2 reads FQNEAQ (reference sequence). This CDR3 is 14 amino acids long. CDR3 sequence: CASLRDSMGGELFF. The DNA for the CDR3 is TGTGCCAGCCTCCGGGACAGTATGGGCGGGGAGCTGTTTTTT.

The gene calls are TRBV9 and TRBJ2-2; the match to TRBD2 covers 7 bases. V was pared by 7 bases and J by 6 bases, with 3 bases of the junction left unmatched. CDR1 and CDR2 from the germline V gene are SGDLS and YYNGEE. CDR3 length equals 12 residues. The CDR3 DNA reads TGTGCCAGCGGACGGGGGGCCGGGGAGCTGTTTTTT. Protein sequence: CASGRGAGELFF.

J is TRBJ2-1 and V is TRBV11-2, with D tentatively TRBD1 or TRBD2 (5 bases each). V was cut by 4 bases and J by 10 bases, with 20 bases left in between. The CDR3 has 15 amino acids. Germline CDR1 SGHAT, CDR2 FQNNGV. CDR3 bases: TGTGCCAGCAGCTCCACCATGGGGGTACCGGAGGAGCAGTTCTTC. This translates into CASSSTMGVPEEQFF.

This clone appeared a few times. The chain carries TRBV18 and TRBJ1-3; D uncertain. The germline CDR1 and CDR2 sequences are KGHSH and LQKENI. The V end was cut by 2 bases, the J end by 2 bases, with 7 bases between. The CDR3 is made up of 14 amino acids. In DNA, the CDR3 is TGTGCCAGCTCACCAGTAGAGCCTGGAAACACCATATATTTT. It encodes CASSPVEPGNTIYF.

This chain links TRBV6-1 with TRBJ1-3; the D is unclear. V was pared by 2 bases and J by 2 bases, with 7 bases between. The CDR3 length is 14 residues. Germline V gene data show CDR1 as MNHNS and CDR2 as SASEGT. The CDR3 bases are TGTGCCAGCAGTGAAAGGCAGACTGGAAACACCATATATTTT. Translating gives CASSERQTGNTIYF.

The chain carries TRBV2 and TRBJ1-2; D remains unclear. The V and J ends lost 2 bases and 6 bases respectively, with 13 bases between them. The CDR3 length is 14 residues. The germline V gene has CDR1 SNHLY and CDR2 FYNNEI. CDR3 loop: CASSEQVNGNGYTF. The DNA of the CDR3 is TGTGCCAGCAGTGAACAGGTGAACGGGAATGGCTACACCTTC.

The chain is built from TRBV5-1 and TRBJ2-1; D gene unclear. Germline assignment: CDR1 SGHRS and CDR2 YFSETQ. The ends were cut back, 4 bases at V and 2 bases at J, with 4 bases in the middle. This CDR3 region has 12 residues. The CDR3 region is CASSDTYNEQFF. CDR3 DNA sequence: TGCGCCAGCAGCGACACCTACAATGAGCAGTTCTTC.

Details on this clone: The germline gene is not matched at one end of the junction; a read error may be the cause. This chain links TRBV5-1 with TRBJ2-5, with D maybe TRBD2 (6 bases). CDR1 SGHRS and CDR2 YFSETQ come from the germline V gene. The CDR3 has 14 residues. This CDR3 reads CASSFGSHQETQYF. The CDR3 coding sequence is TGCGCCAGCAGCTTCGGGAGTCACCAGGAGACCCAGTACTTC.

The rearrangement joins TRBV19 to TRBJ1-5; 7 positions match TRBD1. The ends lost 8 bases at V and 0 bases at J; junction bases unmatched: 7. The CDR3 length is 15 residues. The germline V gene encodes CDR1 LNHDA and CDR2 SQIVND (reference sequence). DNA of the CDR3: TGTGCCAGTCGTACGGGACAGTATAGCAATCAGCCCCAGCATTTT. Protein: CASRTGQYSNQPQHF.

V usage is TRBV29-1 and J usage is TRBJ2-2; 16 bases match TRBD2. J lost 4 bases, V lost 4 bases, and 9 bases had no gene match. Germline lookup yields CDR1 SQVTM and CDR2 ANQGSEA. This CDR3 is built from 18 residues. The chain's CDR3 is CSVGAPGLAGGSTGELFF. The CDR3 DNA sequence: TGCAGCGTTGGGGCCCCGGGACTAGCGGGAGGGAGCACCGGGGAGCTGTTTTTT.

The rearrangement uses TRBV18 and TRBJ2-1; D is possibly TRBD2 (7 bases). Trimming removed 1 base at V and 5 bases at J, with 12 bases between. CDR1 and CDR2 (germline): KGHSH, LQKENI. This CDR3 spans 15 amino acids. As DNA, the CDR3 is TGTGCCAGCTCACCACGGGGGGGCCCGGACAATGAGCAGTTCTTC. Encoded protein: CASSPRGGPDNEQFF.